This TCR beta chain originates from a study of T cells in localized non-small cell lung cancer. This CDR3 region has 12 residues. The method was immunoSEQ multiplex PCR; TCRdb's version includes in-frame clones alone and lacks a portion of them. The table has fewer than 40,000 clones, 86% seen once. The chain combines TRBV21-1 with TRBJ1-2; the DNA was not compared with TRBD1, the D call given in the table. TRBV21-1 is described as a pseudogene. The sequences come from peripheral blood, collected before any cancer treatment. The TCR comes from a male donor aged 60 or older with stage III lung adenocarcinoma. This CDR3 reads CASSKVGRVYTF. CDR3 bases: TGTGCCAGCAGCAAAGTGGGCAGGGTCTACACCTTC.